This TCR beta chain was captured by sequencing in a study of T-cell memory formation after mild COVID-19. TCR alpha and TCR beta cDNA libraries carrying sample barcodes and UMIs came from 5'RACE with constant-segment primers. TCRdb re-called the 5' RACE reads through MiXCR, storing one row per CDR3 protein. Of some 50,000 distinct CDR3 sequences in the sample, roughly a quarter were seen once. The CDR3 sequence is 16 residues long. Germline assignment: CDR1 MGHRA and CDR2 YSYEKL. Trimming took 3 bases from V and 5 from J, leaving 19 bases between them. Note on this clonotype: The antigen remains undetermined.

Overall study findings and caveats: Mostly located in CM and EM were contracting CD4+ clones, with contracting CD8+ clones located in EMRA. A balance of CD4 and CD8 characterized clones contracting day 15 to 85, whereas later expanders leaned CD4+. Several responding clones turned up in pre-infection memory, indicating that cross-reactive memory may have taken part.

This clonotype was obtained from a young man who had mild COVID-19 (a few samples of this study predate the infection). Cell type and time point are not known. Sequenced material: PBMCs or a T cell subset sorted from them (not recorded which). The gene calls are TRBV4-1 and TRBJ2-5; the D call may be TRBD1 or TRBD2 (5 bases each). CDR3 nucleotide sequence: TGCGCCAGCAGCCATAGGCTTCACGGGGCCGAGGAGACCCAGTACTTC. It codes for CASSHRLHGAEETQYF.